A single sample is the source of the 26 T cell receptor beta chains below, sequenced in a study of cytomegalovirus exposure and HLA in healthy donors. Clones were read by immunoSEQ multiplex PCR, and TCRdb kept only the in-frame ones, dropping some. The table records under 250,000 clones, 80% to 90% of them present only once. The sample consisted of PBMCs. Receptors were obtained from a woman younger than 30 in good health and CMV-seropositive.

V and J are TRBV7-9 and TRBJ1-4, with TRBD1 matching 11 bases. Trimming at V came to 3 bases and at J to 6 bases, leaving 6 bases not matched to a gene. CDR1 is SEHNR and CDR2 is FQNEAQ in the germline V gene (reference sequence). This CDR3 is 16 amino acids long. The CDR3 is CASSLLRTGGDEKLFF. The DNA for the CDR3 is TGTGCCAGCAGCTTGCTTCGGACAGGGGGCGATGAAAAACTGTTTTTT.

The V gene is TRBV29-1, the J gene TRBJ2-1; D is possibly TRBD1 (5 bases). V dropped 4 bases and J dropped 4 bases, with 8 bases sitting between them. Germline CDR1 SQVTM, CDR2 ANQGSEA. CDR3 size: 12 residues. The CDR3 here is CSVAGNYNEQFF. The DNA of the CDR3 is TGCAGCGTTGCAGGGAATTACAATGAGCAGTTCTTC.

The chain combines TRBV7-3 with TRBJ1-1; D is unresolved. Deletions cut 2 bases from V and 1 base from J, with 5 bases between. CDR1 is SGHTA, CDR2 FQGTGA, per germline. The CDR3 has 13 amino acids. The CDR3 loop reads CASSLFQNTEAFF. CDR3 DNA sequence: TGTGCCAGCAGCTTATTTCAGAACACTGAAGCTTTCTTT.

The CDR3 reads CASSLSLGSTGYEQYF. The CDR3 nucleotides are TGTGCCAGCAGTTTAAGTCTCGGATCGACGGGGTACGAGCAGTACTTC. The V call is TRBV27, the J call TRBJ2-7; TRBD2 might be the D (5 bases). Trimming left V 2 bases short and J 4 bases short, with 18 bases between. This CDR3 comprises 16 residues. CDR1 is MNHEY and CDR2 is SMNVEV in the germline V gene (reference sequence).

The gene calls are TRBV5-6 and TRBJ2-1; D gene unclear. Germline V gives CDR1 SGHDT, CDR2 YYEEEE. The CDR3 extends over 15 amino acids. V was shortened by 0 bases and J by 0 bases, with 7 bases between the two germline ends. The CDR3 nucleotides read TGTGCCAGCAGCTTGGATCCCAGCTCCTACAATGAGCAGTTCTTC. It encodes CASSLDPSSYNEQFF.

CDR3 loop: CSVVQGANTEAFF. The CDR3 DNA reads TGCAGCGTTGTGCAGGGTGCGAACACTGAAGCTTTCTTT. The V and J genes are TRBV29-1 and TRBJ1-1, with D perhaps matching TRBD1 (5 bases). The V and J ends lost 4 bases and 1 base respectively, with 10 bases between them. CDR1 is SQVTM, CDR2 ANQGSEA, per germline. The CDR3 totals 13 residues.

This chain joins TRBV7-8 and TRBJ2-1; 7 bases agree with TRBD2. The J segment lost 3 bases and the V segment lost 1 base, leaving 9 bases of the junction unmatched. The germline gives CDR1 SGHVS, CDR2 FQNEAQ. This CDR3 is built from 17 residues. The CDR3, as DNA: TGTGCCAGCAGCTTAGGGCGTTGGGGAGGGCGCTACAATGAGCAGTTCTTC. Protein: CASSLGRWGGRYNEQFF.

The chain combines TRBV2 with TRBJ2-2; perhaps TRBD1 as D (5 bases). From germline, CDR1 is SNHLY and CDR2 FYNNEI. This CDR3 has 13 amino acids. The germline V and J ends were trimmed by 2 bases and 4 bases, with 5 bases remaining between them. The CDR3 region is CASSERGTGELFF. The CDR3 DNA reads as TGTGCCAGCAGTGAAAGGGGCACCGGGGAGCTGTTTTTT.

CDR3 sequence (DNA): TGTGCCAGCAGCGGCGCAGCCAGGGGTAATCAGCCCCAGCATTTT. Protein sequence: CASSGAARGNQPQHF. This chain connects TRBV27 to TRBJ1-5, with D perhaps TRBD1 (6 bases). The V end lost 6 bases, the J end lost 4 bases, and 16 bases lay between the germline ends. CDR3 length: 15 residues. Germline CDR1 is MNHEY and CDR2 is SMNVEV (reference sequence).

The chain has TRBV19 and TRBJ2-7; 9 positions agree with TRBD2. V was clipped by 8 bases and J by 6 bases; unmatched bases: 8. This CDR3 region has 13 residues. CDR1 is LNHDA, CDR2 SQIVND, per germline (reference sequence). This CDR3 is CASAIAGAPEQYF. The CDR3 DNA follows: TGTGCCAGTGCAATAGCGGGAGCCCCCGAGCAGTACTTC.

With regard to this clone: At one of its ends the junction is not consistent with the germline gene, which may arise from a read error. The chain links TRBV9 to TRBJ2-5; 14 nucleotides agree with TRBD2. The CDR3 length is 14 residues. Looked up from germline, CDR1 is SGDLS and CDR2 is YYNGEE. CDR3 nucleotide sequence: TGTGCCAGCAGCGTGGGACTAGCGGGAGACGAAGTGGACTTC. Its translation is CASSVGLAGDEVDF.

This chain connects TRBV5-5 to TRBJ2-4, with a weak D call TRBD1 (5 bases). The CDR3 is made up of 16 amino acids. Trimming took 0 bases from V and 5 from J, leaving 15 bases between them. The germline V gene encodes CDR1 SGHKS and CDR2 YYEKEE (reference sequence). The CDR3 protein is CASSLGPGKRENIQYF. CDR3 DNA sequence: TGTGCCAGCAGCTTGGGGCCAGGGAAAAGGGAAAACATTCAGTACTTC.

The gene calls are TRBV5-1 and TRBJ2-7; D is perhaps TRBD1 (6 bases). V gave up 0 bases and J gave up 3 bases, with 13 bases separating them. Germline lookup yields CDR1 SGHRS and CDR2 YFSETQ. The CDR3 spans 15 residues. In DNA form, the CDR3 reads TGCGCCAGCAGCTTGGGACAGGTTAAGGTCTACGAGCAGTACTTC. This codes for CASSLGQVKVYEQYF.

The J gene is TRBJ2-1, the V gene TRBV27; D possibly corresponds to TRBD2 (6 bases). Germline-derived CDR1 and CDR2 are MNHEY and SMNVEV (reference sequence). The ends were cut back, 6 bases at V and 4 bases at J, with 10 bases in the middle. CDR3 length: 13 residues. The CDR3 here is CASRPGTYNEQFF. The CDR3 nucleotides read TGTGCCAGCAGACCCGGGACTTACAATGAGCAGTTCTTC.

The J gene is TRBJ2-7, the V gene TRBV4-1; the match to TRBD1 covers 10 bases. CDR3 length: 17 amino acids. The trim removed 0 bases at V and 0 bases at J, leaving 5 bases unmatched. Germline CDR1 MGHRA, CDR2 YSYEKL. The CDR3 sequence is CASSQDGTGAISYEQYF. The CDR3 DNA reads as TGCGCCAGCAGCCAAGATGGGACAGGGGCGATCTCCTACGAGCAGTACTTC.

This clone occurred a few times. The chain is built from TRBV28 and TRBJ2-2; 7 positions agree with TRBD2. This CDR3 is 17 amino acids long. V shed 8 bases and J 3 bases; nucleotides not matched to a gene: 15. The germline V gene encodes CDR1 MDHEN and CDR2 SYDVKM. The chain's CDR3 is CASCGGPSGEYTGELFF. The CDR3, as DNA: TGTGCCAGCTGTGGGGGTCCGAGCGGGGAGTACACCGGGGAGCTGTTTTTT.

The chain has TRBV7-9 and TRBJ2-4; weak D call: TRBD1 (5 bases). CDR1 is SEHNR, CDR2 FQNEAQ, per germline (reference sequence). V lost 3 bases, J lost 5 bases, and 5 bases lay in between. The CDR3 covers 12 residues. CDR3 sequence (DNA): TGTGCCAGCAGCTTGGGGCAAAACATTCAGTACTTC. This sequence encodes CASSLGQNIQYF.

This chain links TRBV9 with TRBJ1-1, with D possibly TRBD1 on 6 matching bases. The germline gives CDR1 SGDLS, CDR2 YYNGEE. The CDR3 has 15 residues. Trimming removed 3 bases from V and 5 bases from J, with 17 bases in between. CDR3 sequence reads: CASSALPGGQTEAFF. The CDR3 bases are TGTGCCAGCAGCGCGCTGCCCGGGGGGCAAACTGAAGCTTTCTTT.

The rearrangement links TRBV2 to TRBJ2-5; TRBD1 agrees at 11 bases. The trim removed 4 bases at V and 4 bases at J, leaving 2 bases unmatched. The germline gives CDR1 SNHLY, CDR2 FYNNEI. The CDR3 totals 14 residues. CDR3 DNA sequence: TGTGCCAGCAGTGGTGGGACAGGGGGAGAGACCCAGTACTTC. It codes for CASSGGTGGETQYF.

The CDR3 DNA is TGTGCCAGCAGTCTGGGGACAGCCTACGAGCAGTACTTC. Its protein product is CASSLGTAYEQYF. The chain carries TRBV27 and TRBJ2-7; TRBD1 agrees at 7 bases. Germline assignment: CDR1 MNHEY and CDR2 SMNVEV (reference sequence). V was clipped by 5 bases and J by 2 bases; unmatched bases: 3. The CDR3 extends over 13 amino acids.

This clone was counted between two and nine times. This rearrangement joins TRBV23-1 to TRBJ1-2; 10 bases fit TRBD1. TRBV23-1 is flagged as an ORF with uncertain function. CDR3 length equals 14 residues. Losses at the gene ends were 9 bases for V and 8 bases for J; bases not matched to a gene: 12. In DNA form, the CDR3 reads TGCGCCAGAGTGGGGACAGGGGCCGCAGTCGGCTACACCTTC. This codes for CARVGTGAAVGYTF.

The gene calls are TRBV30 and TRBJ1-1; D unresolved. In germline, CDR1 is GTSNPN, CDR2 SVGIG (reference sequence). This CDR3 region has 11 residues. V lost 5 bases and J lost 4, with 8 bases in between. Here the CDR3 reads CAWGRSTEAFF. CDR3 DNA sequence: TGTGCCTGGGGGAGGAGCACTGAAGCTTTCTTT.

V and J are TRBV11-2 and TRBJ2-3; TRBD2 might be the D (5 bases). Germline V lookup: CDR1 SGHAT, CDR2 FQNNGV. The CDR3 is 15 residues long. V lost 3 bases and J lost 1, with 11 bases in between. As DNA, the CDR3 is TGTGCCAGCAGCTTGGGTGGGAGTGGCACAGATACGCAGTATTTT. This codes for CASSLGGSGTDTQYF.

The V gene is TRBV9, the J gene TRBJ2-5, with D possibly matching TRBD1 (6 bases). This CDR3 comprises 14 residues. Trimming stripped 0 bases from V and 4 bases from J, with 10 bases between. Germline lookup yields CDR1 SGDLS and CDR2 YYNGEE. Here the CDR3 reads CASSVGAGAETQYF. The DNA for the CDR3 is TGTGCCAGCAGCGTAGGGGCAGGGGCAGAGACCCAGTACTTC. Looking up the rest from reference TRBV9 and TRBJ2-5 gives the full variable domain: DSGVTQTPKHLITATGQRVTLRCSPRSGDLSVYWYQQSLDQGLQFLIQYYNGEERAKGNILERFSAQQFPDLHSELNLSSLELGDSALYFCASSVGAGAETQYFGPGTRLLVL.

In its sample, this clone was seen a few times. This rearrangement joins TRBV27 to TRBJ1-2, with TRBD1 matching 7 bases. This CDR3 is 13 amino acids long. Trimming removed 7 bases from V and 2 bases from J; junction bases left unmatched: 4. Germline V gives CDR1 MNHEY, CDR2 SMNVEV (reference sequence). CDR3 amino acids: CASTPTGNYGYTF. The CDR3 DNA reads TGTGCCAGCACCCCGACAGGGAACTATGGCTACACCTTC.

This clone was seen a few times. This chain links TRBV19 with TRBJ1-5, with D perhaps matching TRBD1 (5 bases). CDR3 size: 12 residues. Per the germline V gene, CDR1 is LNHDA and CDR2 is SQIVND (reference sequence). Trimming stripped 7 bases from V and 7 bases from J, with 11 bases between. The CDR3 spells CASNQGRQPQHF. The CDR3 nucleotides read TGTGCCAGTAACCAGGGTCGACAGCCCCAGCATTTT. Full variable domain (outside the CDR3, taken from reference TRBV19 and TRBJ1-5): DGGITQSPKYLFRKEGQNVTLSCEQNLNHDAMYWYRQDPGQGLRLIYYSQIVNDFQKGDIAEGYSVSREKKESFPLTVTSAQKNPTAFYLCASNQGRQPQHFGDGTRLSIL.